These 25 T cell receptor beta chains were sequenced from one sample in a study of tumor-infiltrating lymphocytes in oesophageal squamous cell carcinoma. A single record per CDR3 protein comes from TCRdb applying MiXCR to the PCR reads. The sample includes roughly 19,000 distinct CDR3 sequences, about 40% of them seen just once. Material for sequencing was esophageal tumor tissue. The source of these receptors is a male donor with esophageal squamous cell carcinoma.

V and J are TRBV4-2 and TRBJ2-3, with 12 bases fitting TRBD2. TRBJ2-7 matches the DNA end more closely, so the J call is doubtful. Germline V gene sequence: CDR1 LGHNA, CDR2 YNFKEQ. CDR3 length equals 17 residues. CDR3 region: CASSQEGTSGFSYEQYF. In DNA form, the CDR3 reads TGTGCCAGCAGCCAAGAAGGGACTAGCGGGTTCTCCTACGAGCAGTACTTC.

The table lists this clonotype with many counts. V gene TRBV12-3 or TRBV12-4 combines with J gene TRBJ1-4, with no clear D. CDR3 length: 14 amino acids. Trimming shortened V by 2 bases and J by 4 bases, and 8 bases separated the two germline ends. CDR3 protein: CASSLLGGNEKLFF. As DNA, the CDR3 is TGTGCCAGCAGTTTATTGGGAGGTAATGAAAAACTGTTTTTT.

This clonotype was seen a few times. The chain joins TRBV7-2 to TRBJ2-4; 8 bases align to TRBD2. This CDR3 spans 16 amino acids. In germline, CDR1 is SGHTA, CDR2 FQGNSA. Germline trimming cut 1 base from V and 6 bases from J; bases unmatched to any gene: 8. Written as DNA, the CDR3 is TGTGCCAGCAGCTTAGATAGTAGGCTAGCGGGAAACATTCAGTACTTC. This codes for CASSLDSRLAGNIQYF.

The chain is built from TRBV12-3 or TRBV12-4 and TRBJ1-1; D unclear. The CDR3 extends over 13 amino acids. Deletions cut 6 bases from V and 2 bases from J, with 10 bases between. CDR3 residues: CASRQDQNTEAFF. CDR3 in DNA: TGTGCCAGCAGGCAGGACCAAAACACTGAAGCTTTCTTT.

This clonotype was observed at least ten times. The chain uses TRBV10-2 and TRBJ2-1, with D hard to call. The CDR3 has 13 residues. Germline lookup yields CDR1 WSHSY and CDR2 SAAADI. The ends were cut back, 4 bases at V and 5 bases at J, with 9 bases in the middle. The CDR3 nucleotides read TGCGCCAGCAGTGTGGTGCTACACAATGAGCAGTTCTTC. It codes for CASSVVLHNEQFF.

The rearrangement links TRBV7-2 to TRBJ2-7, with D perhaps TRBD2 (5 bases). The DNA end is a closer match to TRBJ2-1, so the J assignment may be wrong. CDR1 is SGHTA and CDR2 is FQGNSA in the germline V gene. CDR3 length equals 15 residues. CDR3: CASSLGAGRYNEQFF. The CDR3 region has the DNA TGTGCCAGCAGCTTAGGCGCGGGTCGGTACAATGAGCAGTTCTTC.

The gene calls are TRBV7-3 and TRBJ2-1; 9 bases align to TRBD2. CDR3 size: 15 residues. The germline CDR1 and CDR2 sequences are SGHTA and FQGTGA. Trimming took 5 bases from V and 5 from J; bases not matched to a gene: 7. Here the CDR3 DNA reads TGTGCCAGCAGCCTGAGAGGCGGGAGGGACAATGAGCAGTTCTTC. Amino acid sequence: CASSLRGGRDNEQFF.

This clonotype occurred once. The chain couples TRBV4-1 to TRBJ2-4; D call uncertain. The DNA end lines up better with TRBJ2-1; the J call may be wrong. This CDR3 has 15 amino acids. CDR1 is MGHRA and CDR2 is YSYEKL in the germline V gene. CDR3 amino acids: CASSQEVNNHYEQFF. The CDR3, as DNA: TGCGCCAGCAGCCAAGAAGTCAATAACCACTACGAGCAGTTCTTC.

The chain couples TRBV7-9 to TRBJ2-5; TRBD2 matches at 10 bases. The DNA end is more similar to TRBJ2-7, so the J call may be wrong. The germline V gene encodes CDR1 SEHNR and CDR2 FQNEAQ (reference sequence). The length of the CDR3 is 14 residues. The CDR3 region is CASSNSGRSYEQYF. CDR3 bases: TGTGCCAGCAGTAATAGCGGGAGGAGCTACGAGCAGTACTTC.

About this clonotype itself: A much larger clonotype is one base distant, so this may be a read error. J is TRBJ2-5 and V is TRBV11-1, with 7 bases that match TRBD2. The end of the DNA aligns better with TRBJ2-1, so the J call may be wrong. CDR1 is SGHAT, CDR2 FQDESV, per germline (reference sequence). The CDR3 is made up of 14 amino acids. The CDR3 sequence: CASRKTSAQETQFF. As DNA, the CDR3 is TGTGCCAGCAGGAAAACTAGCGCTCAAGAGACCCAGTTCTTC.

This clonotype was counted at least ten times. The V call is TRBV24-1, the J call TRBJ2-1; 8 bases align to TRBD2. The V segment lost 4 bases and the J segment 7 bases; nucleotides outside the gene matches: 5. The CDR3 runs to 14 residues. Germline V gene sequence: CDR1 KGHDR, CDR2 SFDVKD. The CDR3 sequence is CATSDPAGANEQFF. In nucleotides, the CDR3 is TGTGCCACCAGTGACCCAGCGGGGGCGAATGAGCAGTTCTTC.

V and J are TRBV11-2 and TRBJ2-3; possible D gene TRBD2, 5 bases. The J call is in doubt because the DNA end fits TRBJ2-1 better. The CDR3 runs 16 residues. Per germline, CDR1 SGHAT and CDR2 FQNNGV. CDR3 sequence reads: CASSWGWGNSADEQFF. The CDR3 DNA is TGTGCCAGCAGCTGGGGATGGGGAAACTCAGCGGATGAGCAGTTCTTC.

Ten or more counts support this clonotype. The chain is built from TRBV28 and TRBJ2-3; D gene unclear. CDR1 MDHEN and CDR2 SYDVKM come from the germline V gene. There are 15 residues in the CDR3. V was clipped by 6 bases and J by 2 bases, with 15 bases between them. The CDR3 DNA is TGTGCCAGCAGACATTGGGTGGGGAACACAGATACGCAGTATTTT. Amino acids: CASRHWVGNTDTQYF.

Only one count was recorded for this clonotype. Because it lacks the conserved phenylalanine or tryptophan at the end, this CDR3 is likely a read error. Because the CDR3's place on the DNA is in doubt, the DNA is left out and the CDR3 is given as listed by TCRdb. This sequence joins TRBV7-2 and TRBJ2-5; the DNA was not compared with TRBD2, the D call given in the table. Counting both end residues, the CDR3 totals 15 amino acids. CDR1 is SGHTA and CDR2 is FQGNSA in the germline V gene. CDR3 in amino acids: CASSSLAGYEQYFGN.

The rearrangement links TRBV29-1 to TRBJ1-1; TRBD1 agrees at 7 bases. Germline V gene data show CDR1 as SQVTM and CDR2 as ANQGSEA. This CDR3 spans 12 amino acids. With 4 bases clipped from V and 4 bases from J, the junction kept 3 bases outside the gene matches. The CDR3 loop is CSVGQGGTEAFF. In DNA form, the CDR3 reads TGCAGCGTTGGACAGGGTGGCACTGAAGCTTTCTTT.

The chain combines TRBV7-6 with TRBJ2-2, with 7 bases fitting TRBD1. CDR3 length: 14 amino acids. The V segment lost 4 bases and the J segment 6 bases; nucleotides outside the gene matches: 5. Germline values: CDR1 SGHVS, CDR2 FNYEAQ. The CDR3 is CASSSRQGSGELFF. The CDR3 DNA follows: TGTGCCAGCAGCTCAAGACAGGGTTCCGGGGAGCTGTTTTTT.

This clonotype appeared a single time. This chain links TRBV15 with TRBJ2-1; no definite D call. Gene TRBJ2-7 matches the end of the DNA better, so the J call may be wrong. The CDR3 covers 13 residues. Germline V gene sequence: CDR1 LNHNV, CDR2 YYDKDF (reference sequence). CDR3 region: CATSRGLVYEQYF. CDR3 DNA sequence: TGTGCCACCAGCAGAGGACTTGTCTACGAGCAGTACTTC.

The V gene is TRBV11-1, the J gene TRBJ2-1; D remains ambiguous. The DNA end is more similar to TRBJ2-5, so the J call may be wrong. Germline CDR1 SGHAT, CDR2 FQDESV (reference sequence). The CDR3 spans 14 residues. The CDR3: CASSLAHLQETQYF. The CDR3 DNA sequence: TGTGCCAGCAGCTTAGCACACCTCCAAGAGACCCAGTACTTC.

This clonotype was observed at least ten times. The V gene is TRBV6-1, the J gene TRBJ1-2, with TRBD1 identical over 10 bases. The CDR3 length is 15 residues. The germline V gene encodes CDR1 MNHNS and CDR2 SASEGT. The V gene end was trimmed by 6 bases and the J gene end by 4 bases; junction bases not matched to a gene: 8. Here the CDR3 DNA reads TGTGCCAGCAGCCTCCGCGGACAGGGGGTCTATGGCTACACCTTC. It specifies CASSLRGQGVYGYTF.

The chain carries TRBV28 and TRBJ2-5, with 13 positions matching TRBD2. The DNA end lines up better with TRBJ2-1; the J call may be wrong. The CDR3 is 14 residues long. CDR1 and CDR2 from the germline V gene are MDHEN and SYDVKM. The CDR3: CASSRTSGSYEQFF. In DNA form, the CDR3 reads TGTGCCAGCAGTAGGACTAGCGGGAGTTATGAGCAGTTCTTC.

The CDR3 protein is CASSSYPIEQYF. DNA for the CDR3: TGTGCCAGCAGTTCCTATCCCATCGAGCAGTACTTC. V is TRBV12-3 or TRBV12-4 and J is TRBJ2-1; D unresolved. The J call may not be correct, given that the DNA end is closer to TRBJ2-7. CDR3 length: 12 residues.

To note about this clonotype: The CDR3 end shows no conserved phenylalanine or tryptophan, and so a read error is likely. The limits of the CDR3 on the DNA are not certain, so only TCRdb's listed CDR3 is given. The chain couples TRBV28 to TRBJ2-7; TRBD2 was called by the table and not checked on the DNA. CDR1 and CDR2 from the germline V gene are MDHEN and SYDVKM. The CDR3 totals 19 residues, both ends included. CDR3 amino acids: CASSFEAGLLANYGYTLGS.

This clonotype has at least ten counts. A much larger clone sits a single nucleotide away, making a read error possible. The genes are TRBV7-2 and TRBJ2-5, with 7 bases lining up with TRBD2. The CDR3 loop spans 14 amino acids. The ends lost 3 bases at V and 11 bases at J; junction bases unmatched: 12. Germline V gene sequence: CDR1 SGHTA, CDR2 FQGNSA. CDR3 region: CASSFSGGNNEQYF. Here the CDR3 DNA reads TGTGCCAGCAGCTTCTCGGGGGGAAACAATGAGCAGTACTTC.

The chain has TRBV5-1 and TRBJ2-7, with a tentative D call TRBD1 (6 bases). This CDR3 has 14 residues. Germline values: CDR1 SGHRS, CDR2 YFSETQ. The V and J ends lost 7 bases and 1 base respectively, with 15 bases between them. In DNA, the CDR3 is TGCGCCAGCGGCCAGGGGTTTTTGTCCTACGAGCAGTACTTC. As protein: CASGQGFLSYEQYF.

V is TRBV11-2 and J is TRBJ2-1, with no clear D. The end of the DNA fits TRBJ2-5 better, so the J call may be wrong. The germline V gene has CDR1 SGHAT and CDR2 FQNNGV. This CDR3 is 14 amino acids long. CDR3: CASSLNSQPGTQYF. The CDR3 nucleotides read TGTGCCAGCAGCTTAAATTCTCAGCCGGGGACCCAGTACTTC.